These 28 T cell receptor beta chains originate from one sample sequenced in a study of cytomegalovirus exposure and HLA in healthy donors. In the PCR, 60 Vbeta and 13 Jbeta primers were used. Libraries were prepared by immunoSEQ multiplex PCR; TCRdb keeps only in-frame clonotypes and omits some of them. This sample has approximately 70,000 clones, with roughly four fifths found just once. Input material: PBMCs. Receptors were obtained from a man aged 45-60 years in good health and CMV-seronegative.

CDR3 protein: CASKGLAGGLRNEQFF. DNA for the CDR3: TGTGCCAGCAAAGGACTAGCGGGGGGACTGAGGAATGAGCAGTTCTTC. V gene TRBV2 combines with J gene TRBJ2-1, with TRBD2 matching over 14 bases. Germline values: CDR1 SNHLY, CDR2 FYNNEI. The ends lost 7 bases at V and 7 bases at J; junction bases unmatched: 9. CDR3 length: 16 amino acids.

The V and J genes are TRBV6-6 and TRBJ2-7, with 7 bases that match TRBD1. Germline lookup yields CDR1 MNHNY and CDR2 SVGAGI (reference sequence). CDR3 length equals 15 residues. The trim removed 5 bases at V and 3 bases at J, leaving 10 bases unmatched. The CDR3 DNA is TGTGCCAGCAGTCCCGCTTGGGACAGACTCTACGAGCAGTACTTC. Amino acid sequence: CASSPAWDRLYEQYF.

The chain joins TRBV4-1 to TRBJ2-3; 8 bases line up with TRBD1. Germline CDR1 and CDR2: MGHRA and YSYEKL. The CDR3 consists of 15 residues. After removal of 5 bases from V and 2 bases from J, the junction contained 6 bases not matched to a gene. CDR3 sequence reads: CASSTRTGITDTQYF. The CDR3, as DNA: TGCGCCAGCAGCACCCGGACAGGGATCACAGATACGCAGTATTTT.

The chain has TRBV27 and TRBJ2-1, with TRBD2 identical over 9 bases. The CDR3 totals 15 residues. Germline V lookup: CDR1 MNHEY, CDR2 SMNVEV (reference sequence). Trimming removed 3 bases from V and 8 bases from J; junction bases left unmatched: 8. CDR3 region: CASSFIGGRADEQFF. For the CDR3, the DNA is TGTGCCAGCAGTTTTATTGGCGGGAGGGCCGATGAGCAGTTCTTC.

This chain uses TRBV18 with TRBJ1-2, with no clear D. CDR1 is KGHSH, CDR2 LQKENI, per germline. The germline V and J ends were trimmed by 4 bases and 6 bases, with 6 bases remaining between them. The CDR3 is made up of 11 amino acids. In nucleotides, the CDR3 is TGTGCCAGCTCACGGGCGAATGGCTACACCTTC. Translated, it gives CASSRANGYTF.

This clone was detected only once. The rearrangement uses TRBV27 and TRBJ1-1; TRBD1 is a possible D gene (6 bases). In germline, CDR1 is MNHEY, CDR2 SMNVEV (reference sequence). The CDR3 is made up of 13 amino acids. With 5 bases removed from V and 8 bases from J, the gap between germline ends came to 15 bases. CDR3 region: CASSPYGRGEAFF. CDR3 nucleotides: TGTGCCAGCAGTCCCTACGGCAGGGGAGAAGCTTTCTTT.

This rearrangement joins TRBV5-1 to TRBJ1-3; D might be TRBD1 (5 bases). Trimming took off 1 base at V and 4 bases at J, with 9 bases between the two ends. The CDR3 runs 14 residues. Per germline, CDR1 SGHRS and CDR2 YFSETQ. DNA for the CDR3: TGCGCCAGCAGCTTGCAGGGTCCAGGAAACACCATATATTTT. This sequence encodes CASSLQGPGNTIYF.

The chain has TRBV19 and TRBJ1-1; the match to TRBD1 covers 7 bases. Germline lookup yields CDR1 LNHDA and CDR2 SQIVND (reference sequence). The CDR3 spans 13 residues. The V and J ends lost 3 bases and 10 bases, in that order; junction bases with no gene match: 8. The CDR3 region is CASSIGTEWGAFF. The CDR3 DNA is TGTGCCAGTAGTATTGGGACAGAGTGGGGAGCTTTCTTT.

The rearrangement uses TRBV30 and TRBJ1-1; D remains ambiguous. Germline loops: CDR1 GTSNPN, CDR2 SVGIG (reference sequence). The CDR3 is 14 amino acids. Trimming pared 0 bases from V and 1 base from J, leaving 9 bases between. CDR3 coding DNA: TGTGCCTGGAGTGTAGGGAGGACGAACACTGAAGCTTTCTTT. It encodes CAWSVGRTNTEAFF.

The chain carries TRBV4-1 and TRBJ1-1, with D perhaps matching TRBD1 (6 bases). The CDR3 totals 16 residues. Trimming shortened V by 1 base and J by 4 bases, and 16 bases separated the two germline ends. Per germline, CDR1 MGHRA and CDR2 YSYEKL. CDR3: CASSQAAQGGGTEAFF. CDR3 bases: TGCGCCAGCAGCCAAGCTGCGCAGGGAGGGGGCACTGAAGCTTTCTTT.

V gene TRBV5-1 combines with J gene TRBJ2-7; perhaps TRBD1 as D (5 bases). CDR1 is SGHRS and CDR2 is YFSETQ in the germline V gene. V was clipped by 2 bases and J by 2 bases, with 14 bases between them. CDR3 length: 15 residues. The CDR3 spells CASSFIPGSTYEQYF. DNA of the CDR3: TGCGCCAGCAGCTTTATTCCAGGGTCCACCTACGAGCAGTACTTC.

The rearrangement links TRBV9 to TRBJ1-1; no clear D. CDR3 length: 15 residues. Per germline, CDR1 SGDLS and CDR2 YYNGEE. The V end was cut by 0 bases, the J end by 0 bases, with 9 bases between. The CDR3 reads CASSVVPNMNTEAFF. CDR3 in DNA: TGTGCCAGCAGCGTAGTCCCAAACATGAACACTGAAGCTTTCTTT.

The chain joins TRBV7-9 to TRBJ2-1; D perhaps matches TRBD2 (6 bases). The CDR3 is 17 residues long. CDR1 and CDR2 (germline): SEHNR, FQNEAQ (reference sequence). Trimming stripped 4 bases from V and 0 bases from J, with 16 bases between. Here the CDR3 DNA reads TGTGCCAGCAGCTCCTTCAGCGGGCCAAGCTCCTACAATGAGCAGTTCTTC. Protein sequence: CASSSFSGPSSYNEQFF.

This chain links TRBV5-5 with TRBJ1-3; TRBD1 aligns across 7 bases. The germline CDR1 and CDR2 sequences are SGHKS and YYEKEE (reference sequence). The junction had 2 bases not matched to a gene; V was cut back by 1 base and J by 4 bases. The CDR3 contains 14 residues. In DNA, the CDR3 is TGTGCCAGCAGCTTGAACAGGGGAGGAAACACCATATATTTT. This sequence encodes CASSLNRGGNTIYF. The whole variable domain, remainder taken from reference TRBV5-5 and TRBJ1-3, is DAGVTQSPTHLIKTRGQQVTLRCSPISGHKSVSWYQQVLGQGPQFIFQYYEKEERGRGNFPDRFSARQFPNYSSELNVNALLLGDSALYLCASSLNRGGNTIYFGEGSWLTVV.

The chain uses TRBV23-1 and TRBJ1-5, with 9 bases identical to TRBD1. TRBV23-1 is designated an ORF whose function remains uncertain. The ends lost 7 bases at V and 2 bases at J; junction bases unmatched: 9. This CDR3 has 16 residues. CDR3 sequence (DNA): TGCGCCAGCACCCGGGACAGGGAACGAGGCAATCAGCCCCAGCATTTT. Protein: CASTRDRERGNQPQHF.

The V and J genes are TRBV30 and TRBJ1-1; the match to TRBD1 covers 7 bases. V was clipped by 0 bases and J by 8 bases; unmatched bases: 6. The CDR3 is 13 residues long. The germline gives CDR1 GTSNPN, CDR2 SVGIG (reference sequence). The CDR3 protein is CAWSVRLGQEAFF. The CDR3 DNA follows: TGTGCCTGGAGTGTCAGGTTGGGACAGGAAGCTTTCTTT. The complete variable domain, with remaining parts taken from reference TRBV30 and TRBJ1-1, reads SQTIHQWPATLVQPVGSPLSLECTVEGTSNPNLYWYRQAAGRGLQLLFYSVGIGQISSEVPQNLSASRPQDRQFILSSKKLLLSDSGFYLCAWSVRLGQEAFFGQGTRLTVV.

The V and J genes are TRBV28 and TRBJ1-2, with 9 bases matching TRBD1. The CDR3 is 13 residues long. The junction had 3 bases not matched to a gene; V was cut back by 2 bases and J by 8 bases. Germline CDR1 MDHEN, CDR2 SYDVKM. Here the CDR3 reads CASSLTGGGGYTF. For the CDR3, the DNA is TGTGCCAGCAGTTTAACAGGGGGCGGAGGCTACACCTTC.

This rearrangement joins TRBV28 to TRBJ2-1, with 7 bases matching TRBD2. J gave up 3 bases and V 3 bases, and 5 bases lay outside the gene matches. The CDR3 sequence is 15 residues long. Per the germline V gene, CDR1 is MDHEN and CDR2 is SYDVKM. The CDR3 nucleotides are TGTGCCAGCAGTTTGCTCCAGCGGGGCTACAATGAGCAGTTCTTC. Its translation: CASSLLQRGYNEQFF.

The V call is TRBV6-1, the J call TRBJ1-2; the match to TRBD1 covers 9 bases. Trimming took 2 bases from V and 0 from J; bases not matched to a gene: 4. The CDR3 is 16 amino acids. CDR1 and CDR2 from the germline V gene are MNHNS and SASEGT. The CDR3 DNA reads TGTGCCAGCAGTGAATCCTGGGACAGGGCTAACTATGGCTACACCTTC. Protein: CASSESWDRANYGYTF.

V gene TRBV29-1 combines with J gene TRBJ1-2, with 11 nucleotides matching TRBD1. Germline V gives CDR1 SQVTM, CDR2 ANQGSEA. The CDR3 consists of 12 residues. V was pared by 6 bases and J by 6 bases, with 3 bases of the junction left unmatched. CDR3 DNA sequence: TGCAGCGTGGGACAGGGGGTTAATGGCTACACCTTC. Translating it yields CSVGQGVNGYTF.

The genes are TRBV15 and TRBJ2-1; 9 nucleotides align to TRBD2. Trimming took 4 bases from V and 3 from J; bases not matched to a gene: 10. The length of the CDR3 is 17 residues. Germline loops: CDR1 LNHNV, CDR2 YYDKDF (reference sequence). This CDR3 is CATSKDAGGQGYNEQFF. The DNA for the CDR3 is TGTGCCACCAGCAAGGATGCGGGGGGGCAGGGCTACAATGAGCAGTTCTTC.

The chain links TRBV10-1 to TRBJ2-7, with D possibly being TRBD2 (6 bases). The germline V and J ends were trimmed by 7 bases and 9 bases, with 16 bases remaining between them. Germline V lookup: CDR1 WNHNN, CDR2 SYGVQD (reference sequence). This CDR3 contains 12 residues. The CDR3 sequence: CASNDGGRGQYF. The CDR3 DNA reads TGCGCCAGCAACGACGGGGGTAGAGGGCAGTACTTC.

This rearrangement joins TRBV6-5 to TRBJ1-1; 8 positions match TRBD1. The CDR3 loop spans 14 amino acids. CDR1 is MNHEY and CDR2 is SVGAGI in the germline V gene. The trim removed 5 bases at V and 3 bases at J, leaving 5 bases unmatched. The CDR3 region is CASSTGGDDTEAFF. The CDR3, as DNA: TGTGCCAGCAGTACAGGGGGAGATGACACTGAAGCTTTCTTT.

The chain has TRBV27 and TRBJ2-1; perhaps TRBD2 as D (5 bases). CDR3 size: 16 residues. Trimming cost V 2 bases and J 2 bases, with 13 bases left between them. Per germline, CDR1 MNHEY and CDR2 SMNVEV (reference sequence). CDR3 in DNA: TGTGCCAGCAGTTTACTGAGCGGTGCGGCCTACAATGAGCAGTTCTTC. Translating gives CASSLLSGAAYNEQFF.

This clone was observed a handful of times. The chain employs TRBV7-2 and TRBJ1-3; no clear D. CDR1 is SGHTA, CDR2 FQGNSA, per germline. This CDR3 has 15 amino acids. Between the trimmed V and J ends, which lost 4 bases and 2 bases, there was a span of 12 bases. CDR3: CASSSQNLPGNTIYF. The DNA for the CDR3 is TGTGCCAGCAGCTCGCAGAACCTGCCTGGAAACACCATATATTTT.

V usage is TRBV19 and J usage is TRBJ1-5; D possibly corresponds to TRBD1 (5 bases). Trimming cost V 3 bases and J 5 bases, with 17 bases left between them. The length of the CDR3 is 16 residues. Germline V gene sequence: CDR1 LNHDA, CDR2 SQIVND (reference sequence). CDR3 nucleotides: TGTGCCAGTAGTATCATGGATAAGGGGCCTTATCAGCCCCAGCATTTT. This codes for CASSIMDKGPYQPQHF.

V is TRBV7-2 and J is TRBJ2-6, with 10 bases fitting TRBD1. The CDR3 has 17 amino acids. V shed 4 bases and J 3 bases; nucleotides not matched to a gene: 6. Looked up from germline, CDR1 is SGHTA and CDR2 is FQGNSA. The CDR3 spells CASSSGQGRGGANVLTF. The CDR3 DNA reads TGTGCCAGCAGCTCGGGACAGGGGAGAGGTGGGGCCAACGTCCTGACTTTC.

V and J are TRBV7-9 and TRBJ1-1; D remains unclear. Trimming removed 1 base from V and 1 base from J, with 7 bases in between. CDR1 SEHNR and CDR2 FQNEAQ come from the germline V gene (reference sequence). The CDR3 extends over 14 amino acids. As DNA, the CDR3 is TGTGCCAGCAGCTTAGGAGGGTGGAACACTGAAGCTTTCTTT. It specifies CASSLGGWNTEAFF.